This paragraph covers one T cell receptor (beta chain) sequence. What it binds is unknown. The source of the sample is a study of human T cells and chemical hapten exposure. The wider study: Recorded diagnoses among the mostly female patients were alopecia areata, totalis or universalis. Findings and caveats of the study: Donors were affected by alopecia, so their immune reaction might vary from that of healthy individuals.

V was shortened by 5 bases and J by 5 bases, with 19 bases between the two germline ends. The CDR3 contains 15 residues. Unique molecular identifiers were attached to individual cDNA molecules within the library. MiXCR, run by TCRdb on the RACE reads, gives a single entry per CDR3 protein. The repertoire holds roughly 150,000 distinct CDR3 sequences, approximately 10% seen once, with about 1.4% in the top ten. The time point: patch test 2, 6 weeks after DPC sensitization. The treatment is: therapeutic diphenylcyclopropenone sensitization with weekly scalp DPC. This TCR was sampled from a woman in her forties or fifties with alopecia areata. Some clones in this sample may be carry-over from other donors' samples. The starting material was whole blood, obtained in connection with sensitization to the hapten diphenylcyclopropenone (DPC). V is TRBV12-3 or TRBV12-4 and J is TRBJ2-7; perhaps D is TRBD1 or TRBD2 (7 bases each). The CDR3, as DNA: TGTGCCAGCAGTCCTGGGAGGGGGGGACAGAACGAGCAGTACTTC. Translation: CASSPGRGGQNEQYF.